The 25 T cell receptor beta chains reported below all come from one sample, sequenced in a study of CD8+ T cells in alopecia areata. The treatment here: oral pan-JAK inhibitor, 5-10 mg twice daily. RNA, once extracted, was reverse transcribed into cDNA for use as the sequencing template. This table comes from immunoSEQ multiplex PCR, and its TCRdb copy is limited to in-frame clones, with some not included. The sample shows under 200,000 clones, approximately 57% of them seen only once. Material: CD4+ T cells sorted from blood, obtained at week 24, from a patient treated with tofacitinib. The receptors originated from a human donor with alopecia areata.

This clone came up a few times. The chain is built from TRBV4-1 and TRBJ1-2; 7 bases align to TRBD1. The trim removed 1 base at V and 2 bases at J, leaving 16 bases unmatched. Germline V gene lookup returns CDR1 MGHRA and CDR2 YSYEKL. The CDR3 length is 19 residues. Written as DNA, the CDR3 is TGCGCCAGCAGCCAAGTCCAACAGGGGTCTCGGAGGCTCAACTATGGCTACACCTTC. Residues: CASSQVQQGSRRLNYGYTF.

J is TRBJ1-4 and V is TRBV29-1; D not certain. This CDR3 has 11 residues. CDR1 and CDR2 from the germline V gene are SQVTM and ANQGSEA. Between the trimmed V and J ends, which lost 7 bases and 4 bases, there was a span of 7 bases. CDR3 sequence reads: CSGLNNEKLFF. CDR3 nucleotides: TGCAGCGGACTGAATAATGAAAAACTGTTTTTT.

The chain combines TRBV28 with TRBJ1-2; D is possibly TRBD1 (6 bases). The CDR3 totals 18 residues. Germline V gene sequence: CDR1 MDHEN, CDR2 SYDVKM. V was clipped by 2 bases and J by 4 bases, with 23 bases between them. CDR3 DNA sequence: TGTGCCAGCAGTTTAGGAGGAGGGACATACGGTCACATCTATGGCTACACCTTC. Protein sequence: CASSLGGGTYGHIYGYTF.

The chain is built from TRBV6-1 and TRBJ1-2; D gene ambiguous. Trimming removed 2 bases from V and 8 bases from J, with 15 bases in between. Looked up from germline, CDR1 is MNHNS and CDR2 is SASEGT. This CDR3 contains 14 residues. CDR3 coding DNA: TGTGCCAGCAGTGAATCCGGGAGTTTGCGCGGCTACACCTTC. Translating gives CASSESGSLRGYTF.

This clone was seen repeatedly, ten times or more. The chain couples TRBV19 to TRBJ1-3, with TRBD1 matching over 7 bases. V was pared by 7 bases and J by 0 bases, with 3 bases of the junction left unmatched. There are 14 residues in the CDR3. Germline assignment: CDR1 LNHDA and CDR2 SQIVND (reference sequence). The CDR3 sequence: CASKDRSSGNTIYF. The DNA of the CDR3 is TGTGCCAGTAAGGACAGGAGCTCTGGAAACACCATATATTTT.

The J gene is TRBJ2-4, the V gene TRBV6-5, with 11 nucleotides matching TRBD1. Trimming took 7 bases from V and 9 from J; bases not matched to a gene: 5. CDR1 and CDR2 from the germline V gene are MNHEY and SVGAGI. The CDR3 sequence is 13 residues long. The CDR3 loop is CASTPGQGGIQYF. The CDR3 DNA is TGTGCCAGCACCCCGGGACAGGGGGGCATTCAGTACTTC.

The chain links TRBV9 to TRBJ2-1; D unresolved. This CDR3 contains 13 residues. From germline, CDR1 is SGDLS and CDR2 YYNGEE. The V and J ends lost 3 bases and 6 bases respectively, with 10 bases between them. The CDR3 here is CASSERPSNEQFF. The CDR3 nucleotides read TGTGCCAGCAGCGAGCGCCCTTCCAATGAGCAGTTCTTC.

This chain uses TRBV11-3 with TRBJ2-1; 7 positions match TRBD1. Trimming took 1 base from V and 3 from J; bases not matched to a gene: 3. The CDR3 is made up of 15 amino acids. The germline V gene has CDR1 SGHNT and CDR2 YENEEA. CDR3 protein: CASSLVTGYYNEQFF. CDR3 coding DNA: TGTGCCAGCAGCTTAGTGACAGGGTACTACAATGAGCAGTTCTTC. Variable domain in full (rest from reference TRBV11-3 and TRBJ2-1): EAGVVQSPRYKIIEKKQPVAFWCNPISGHNTLYWYLQNLGQGPELLIRYENEEAVDDSQLPKDRFSAERLKGVDSTLKIQPAELGDSAVYLCASSLVTGYYNEQFFGPGTRLTVL.

In the case of this clone: Other nucleotide sequences from this sample produce the same CDR3. The chain recombines TRBV29-1 with TRBJ2-6; D might be TRBD1 (5 bases). CDR1 and CDR2 (germline): SQVTM, ANQGSEA. Trimming shortened V by 4 bases and J by 4 bases, and 8 bases separated the two germline ends. CDR3 length equals 13 residues. CDR3 nucleotides: TGCAGCGTTGCAGGGCTAGGGGCCAACGTCCTGACTTTC. It yields the protein CSVAGLGANVLTF. The complete variable domain, with remaining parts taken from reference TRBV29-1 and TRBJ2-6, reads SAVISQKPSRDICQRGTSLTIQCQVDSQVTMMFWYRQQPGQSLTLIATANQGSEATYESGFVIDKFPISRPNLTFSTLTVSNMSPEDSSIYLCSVAGLGANVLTFGAGSRLTVL.

J is TRBJ2-5 and V is TRBV6-5; tentative D call: TRBD1 (7 bases). CDR1 MNHEY and CDR2 SVGAGI come from the germline V gene. The CDR3 consists of 15 residues. Trimming took 7 bases from V and 6 from J, leaving 21 bases between them. Written as DNA, the CDR3 is TGTGCCAGCACCCGGGACAGCGGGTATGGGAAGACCCAGTACTTC. Translating it yields CASTRDSGYGKTQYF.

This clone appeared once. This rearrangement joins TRBV5-1 to TRBJ2-2; 10 positions match TRBD2. J gave up 0 bases and V 2 bases, and 4 bases lay outside the gene matches. This CDR3 spans 17 amino acids. Germline V lookup: CDR1 SGHRS, CDR2 YFSETQ. The CDR3 DNA reads as TGCGCCAGCAGCTTAACCCTAGCGGGAGCGAACACCGGGGAGCTGTTTTTT. It yields the protein CASSLTLAGANTGELFF.

This clone was found a few times. This chain connects TRBV2 to TRBJ2-7; D may match TRBD1 or TRBD2 (5 bases each). V lost 5 bases, J lost 2 bases, and 13 bases lay in between. The CDR3 covers 14 residues. The germline V gene encodes CDR1 SNHLY and CDR2 FYNNEI. The CDR3 here is CASSLGPPPYEQYF. As DNA, the CDR3 is TGTGCCAGCAGTTTGGGACCGCCACCCTACGAGCAGTACTTC.

This clone has more than one count but fewer than ten. This chain links TRBV4-1 with TRBJ1-6; 11 bases line up with TRBD1. The CDR3 runs to 20 residues. Germline V lookup: CDR1 MGHRA, CDR2 YSYEKL. The V and J ends lost 0 bases and 9 bases, in that order; junction bases with no gene match: 16. This chain's CDR3 is CASSQDTSDRGQGSGSPLHF. CDR3 in DNA: TGCGCCAGCAGCCAAGATACATCGGACAGGGGGCAAGGAAGCGGTTCACCCCTCCACTTT.

V is TRBV6-1 and J is TRBJ1-2; D gene ambiguous. The CDR3 extends over 15 amino acids. Germline V gene data show CDR1 as MNHNS and CDR2 as SASEGT. The germline V and J ends were trimmed by 2 bases and 5 bases, with 15 bases remaining between them. CDR3 amino acids: CASSESPGKIYGYTF. DNA of the CDR3: TGTGCCAGCAGTGAAAGCCCGGGAAAGATTTATGGCTACACCTTC.

The chain links TRBV18 to TRBJ2-7; D is unclear. CDR3 length: 13 amino acids. V was trimmed by 2 bases and J by 4 bases, leaving 9 bases between them. Germline V gene data show CDR1 as KGHSH and CDR2 as LQKENI. This CDR3 is CASSPLGDYEQYF. Written as DNA, the CDR3 is TGTGCCAGCTCACCATTGGGCGATTACGAGCAGTACTTC.

This clone was found a few times. The chain links TRBV29-1 to TRBJ2-3; 14 positions match TRBD2. Germline V CDR1 and CDR2: SQVTM, ANQGSEA. The junction had 4 bases not matched to a gene; V was cut back by 8 bases and J by 9 bases. This CDR3 region has 12 residues. CDR3 residues: CSSGLAGATQYF. Here the CDR3 DNA reads TGCAGCTCGGGACTAGCGGGGGCAACGCAGTATTTT.

V usage is TRBV2 and J usage is TRBJ2-3; 7 bases agree with TRBD1. CDR3 length: 13 residues. V lost 10 bases to trimming and J lost 4 bases; unmatched junction nucleotides: 8. Germline CDR1 and CDR2: SNHLY and FYNNEI. The CDR3 spells CATTDRIADTQYF. Written as DNA, the CDR3 is TGTGCCACCACGGACAGGATTGCAGATACGCAGTATTTT.

This chain uses TRBV30 with TRBJ1-2; TRBD1 is a possible D gene (6 bases). The CDR3 consists of 15 residues. Germline values: CDR1 GTSNPN, CDR2 SVGIG (reference sequence). V shed 5 bases and J shed 5 bases, with 21 bases lying between them. The CDR3 is CAWQVQRTASYGYTF. CDR3 in DNA: TGTGCCTGGCAAGTCCAAAGGACAGCGTCTTATGGCTACACCTTC.

This clone was recorded once. V gene TRBV5-1 combines with J gene TRBJ2-6, with D maybe TRBD1 (5 bases). Trimming left V 3 bases short and J 2 bases short, with 12 bases between. CDR1 and CDR2 from the germline V gene are SGHRS and YFSETQ. The CDR3 contains 16 residues. CDR3 loop: CASSSVTGTGANVLTF. The DNA for the CDR3 is TGCGCCAGCAGCTCCGTCACAGGAACTGGGGCCAACGTCCTGACTTTC.

The DNA of the CDR3 is TGTGCCAGCAGTTTAAGGCGACTCACCGGGGAGCTGTTTTTT. It translates to CASSLRRLTGELFF. The chain employs TRBV27 and TRBJ2-2; D unclear. Trimming took off 2 bases at V and 4 bases at J, with 8 bases between the two ends. CDR1 is MNHEY and CDR2 is SMNVEV in the germline V gene (reference sequence). The CDR3 has 14 residues.

The chain has TRBV30 and TRBJ1-1; D is possibly TRBD1 (5 bases). Trimming removed 3 bases at V and 5 bases at J, with 13 bases between. The CDR3 contains 13 residues. Germline CDR1 is GTSNPN and CDR2 is SVGIG (reference sequence). The CDR3 here is CAWRLGVRTEAFF. The CDR3 DNA sequence: TGTGCCTGGAGATTAGGGGTGCGGACTGAAGCTTTCTTT.

V and J are TRBV5-6 and TRBJ2-1; 8 bases agree with TRBD2. V lost 2 bases and J lost 6; bases outside the gene matches: 7. The CDR3 extends over 15 amino acids. The germline gives CDR1 SGHDT, CDR2 YYEEEE. The CDR3 region is CASSLGSGGLNEQFF. The DNA of the CDR3 is TGTGCCAGCAGCTTAGGATCGGGGGGGCTCAATGAGCAGTTCTTC.

This rearrangement joins TRBV29-1 to TRBJ1-1; D gene unclear. This CDR3 region has 12 residues. V lost 5 bases and J 2 bases, leaving 9 bases between the germline ends. The germline V gene has CDR1 SQVTM and CDR2 ANQGSEA. The CDR3: CSVWSINTEAFF. The CDR3 DNA sequence: TGCAGCGTTTGGTCTATCAACACTGAAGCTTTCTTT.

The gene calls are TRBV2 and TRBJ2-5; D might be TRBD1 (6 bases). The CDR3 runs 15 residues. Trimming pared 7 bases from V and 1 base from J, leaving 16 bases between. The V gene's germline CDR1 is SNHLY and CDR2 FYNNEI. CDR3 region: CASMVPDRPQETQYF. CDR3 DNA sequence: TGTGCCAGCATGGTACCCGACAGGCCCCAAGAGACCCAGTACTTC. Variable domain in full (rest from reference TRBV2 and TRBJ2-5): EPEVTQTPSHQVTQMGQEVILRCVPISNHLYFYWYRQILGQKVEFLVSFYNNEISEKSEIFDDQFSVERPDGSNFTLKIRSTKLEDSAMYFCASMVPDRPQETQYFGPGTRLLVL.

This clone was detected a few times. In nucleotides, the CDR3 is TGCGCCAGCAGCCAACAGCCTGCAGACAGAGGGGAAAAACTGTTTTTT. Its protein is CASSQQPADRGEKLFF. The chain combines TRBV4-1 with TRBJ1-4; D might be TRBD1 (5 bases). CDR3 length: 16 residues. CDR1 is MGHRA, CDR2 YSYEKL, per germline. V lost 2 bases and J 8 bases, leaving 18 bases between the germline ends.